Listed below are T cell receptor beta chains from one sample, sequenced in a study of spatial heterogeneity in lung cancer. Each CDR3 protein is one row after TCRdb ran MiXCR on the 5' RACE reads. The sample holds 3,100 or so distinct CDR3 sequences, around 4.3% seen once. The input for sequencing was lung tumor tissue, taken at surgery. These receptors were obtained from a female donor with early-stage non-small cell lung cancer. Each CDR3 is given with its conserved first and last residue. Each record gives: V gene, CDR3 length, clone size, D gene, J gene, CDR3 DNA, CDR3 protein. The D gene is left open where the match is weak. Not all rows give a size; the values are once, few, many and, for expanded clones, a class.

V gene: TRBV20-1; CDR3 length: 13; clone size: medium-sized; D gene: -; J gene: TRBJ2-3; CDR3 DNA: TGCAGTGCTACCCGGCCAGGGGTTGATACGCAGTATTTT; CDR3 protein: CSATRPGVDTQYF
V gene: TRBV6-2/TRBV6-3; CDR3 length: 16; clone size: medium-sized; D gene: -; J gene: TRBJ1-6; CDR3 DNA: TGTGCCAGCAGTTACCTTGGGAGTATCTATAATTCACCCCTCCACTTT; CDR3 protein: CASSYLGSIYNSPLHF
V gene: TRBV12-3/TRBV12-4; CDR3 length: 14; clone size: many; D gene: TRBD1; J gene: TRBJ2-7; CDR3 DNA: TGTGCCAGCAGTTCGACAGGGGCCAGCTACGAGCAGTACTTC; CDR3 protein: CASSSTGASYEQYF
V gene: TRBV20-1; CDR3 length: 14; clone size: medium-sized; D gene: -; J gene: TRBJ2-7; CDR3 DNA: TGCAGTGCTAGGCCAATAGTGAGCTCCTACGAGCAGTACTTC; CDR3 protein: CSARPIVSSYEQYF
V gene: TRBV6-5; CDR3 length: 13; clone size: -; D gene: -; J gene: TRBJ2-3; CDR3 DNA: TGTGCCAGCAGCTCCACCCCCAAGAGGCCGCAGTATTTT; CDR3 protein: CASSSTPKRPQYF
V gene: TRBV7-8; CDR3 length: 16; clone size: -; D gene: -; J gene: TRBJ2-7; CDR3 DNA: TGTGCCAGCAGCCGTCTTAATATCGGGGACCCACGCGAGCAGTACTTC; CDR3 protein: CASSRLNIGDPREQYF
V gene: TRBV18; CDR3 length: 14; clone size: many; D gene: TRBD2; J gene: TRBJ2-3; CDR3 DNA: TGTGCCAGCTCACCGGGACTAGCGGGGGCCGAGCAGTATTTT; CDR3 protein: CASSPGLAGAEQYF
V gene: TRBV28; CDR3 length: 16; clone size: large; D gene: -; J gene: TRBJ1-5; CDR3 DNA: TGTGCCAGCAGTTTATGGACGGCGGGCGACAATCAGCCCCAGCATTTT; CDR3 protein: CASSLWTAGDNQPQHF
V gene: TRBV2; CDR3 length: 13; clone size: medium-sized; D gene: -; J gene: TRBJ1-5; CDR3 DNA: TGTGCCAGCAGTCCCCATAGCAATCAGCCCCAGCATTTT; CDR3 protein: CASSPHSNQPQHF
V gene: TRBV6-5; CDR3 length: 16; clone size: many; D gene: -; J gene: TRBJ2-3; CDR3 DNA: TGTGCCAGCAGTTACACCCAAGGGGGTTTCACAGATACGCAGTATTTT; CDR3 protein: CASSYTQGGFTDTQYF
V gene: TRBV5-1; CDR3 length: 11; clone size: medium-sized; D gene: -; J gene: TRBJ2-5; CDR3 DNA: TGCGCCAGCAGCTCGGCCGAGACCCAGTACTTC; CDR3 protein: CASSSAETQYF
V gene: TRBV29-1; CDR3 length: 13; clone size: many; D gene: -; J gene: TRBJ1-1; CDR3 DNA: TGCAGCATTGATTCGGCGGCGAACACTGAAGCTTTCTTT; CDR3 protein: CSIDSAANTEAFF
V gene: TRBV7-9; CDR3 length: 15; clone size: many; D gene: -; J gene: TRBJ2-1; CDR3 DNA: TGTGCCAGCAGCTTTCCCCCCGCCGGCCTCAATGAGCAGTTCTTC; CDR3 protein: CASSFPPAGLNEQFF
V gene: TRBV7-9; CDR3 length: 12; clone size: medium-sized; D gene: TRBD1; J gene: TRBJ2-7; CDR3 DNA: TGTGCCAGTCGACAGGGGGCGCGTGAGCAGTACTTC; CDR3 protein: CASRQGAREQYF
V gene: TRBV2; CDR3 length: 17; clone size: many; D gene: -; J gene: TRBJ1-5; CDR3 DNA: TGTGCCAGCAGTGACTGGTGGGGGGAAAATAGCAATCAGCCCCAGCATTTT; CDR3 protein: CASSDWWGENSNQPQHF
V gene: TRBV5-6; CDR3 length: 13; clone size: large; D gene: TRBD1; J gene: TRBJ1-2; CDR3 DNA: TGTGCCAGCAGTTGGGACAGGGGAAATGGCTACACCTTC; CDR3 protein: CASSWDRGNGYTF